This TCR beta chain was recorded in a study of blood T cell repertoires in COVID-19. Study as a whole: Samples came from the United States, Italy and Spain, spanning acute and convalescent COVID-19. PBMCs, B-cell-depleted T cells, or T cells were the source of the cDNA or gDNA that made up the material.

CDR1 is SGHNT, CDR2 YENEEA, per germline. V was cut by 5 bases and J by 5 bases, with 6 bases left in between. The CDR3 is made up of 11 amino acids. Original handling: Reference gene primer amplification gave nucleated cell count estimates. TCRdb keeps only in-frame clones here, not all; method: immunoSEQ multiplex PCR. V, J and clone size are those of that table, while D and trimming were read from the DNA. The sample has nearly 55,000 clones, 86% seen once; the top ten hold approximately 10%. The sequence came from a man between 70 and 80 years old with active COVID-19. Sequenced sample: peripheral blood. The chain uses TRBV11-3 and TRBJ2-5; D ambiguous. The CDR3 protein is CASSIGETQYF. The CDR3 bases are TGTGCCAGCAGCATCGGGGAGACCCAGTACTTC.